One and the same sample provided the 21 T cell receptor beta chains below, sequenced in a study of blood T cell repertoires in COVID-19. Only in-frame clones appear in the TCRdb table, and some are missing; sequencing was by immunoSEQ multiplex PCR. The sample comprises roughly 220,000 clones, 80% to 90% of which are singletons, and 3% to 4% rests with the top ten. Source material: PBMCs or T cells enriched from blood (not recorded which). The receptors derive from a woman between 18 and 29 years old in a cohort exposed to, infected with or recovered from COVID-19 (not recorded which).

The J gene is TRBJ1-5, the V gene TRBV14; D remains ambiguous. The CDR3 runs to 18 residues. The ends were cut back, 7 bases at V and 0 bases at J, with 22 bases in the middle. Germline CDR1 SGHDN, CDR2 FVKESK. CDR3 sequence: CASTSQVRGNYSNQPQHF. The CDR3 region has the DNA TGTGCCAGCACCTCCCAGGTTAGAGGGAACTATAGCAATCAGCCCCAGCATTTT.

The rearrangement joins TRBV3-1 (or the pseudogene TRBV3-2) to TRBJ2-7, with TRBD2 as a possible D gene (5 bases). This CDR3 has 15 amino acids. Trimming pared 1 base from V and 3 bases from J, leaving 13 bases between. Per germline, CDR1 LGHDT and CDR2 YNNKEL (reference sequence). CDR3 residues: CASSQGLSGVYEQYF. In DNA, the CDR3 is TGTGCCAGCAGCCAAGGACTATCCGGCGTCTACGAGCAGTACTTC.

The chain employs TRBV6-5 and TRBJ1-5; no firm D call. CDR1 is MNHEY and CDR2 is SVGAGI in the germline V gene. V dropped 4 bases and J dropped 1 base, with 11 bases sitting between them. This CDR3 contains 15 residues. This CDR3 reads CASSLTTGSNQPQHF. The CDR3 DNA is TGTGCCAGCAGTTTAACGACTGGAAGCAATCAGCCCCAGCATTTT.

This clone was observed once. The chain recombines TRBV11-2 with TRBJ1-6, with D possibly matching TRBD1 (5 bases). The CDR3 is 19 residues long. The germline CDR1 and CDR2 sequences are SGHAT and FQNNGV. V lost 5 bases, J lost 13 bases, and 33 bases lay in between. CDR3 in amino acids: CASSPDPGSLTTSASPLHF. The CDR3 bases are TGTGCCAGCAGCCCGGACCCAGGGTCCTTAACAACTTCAGCTTCGCCCCTCCACTTT.

V gene TRBV21-1 combines with J gene TRBJ1-5; the table names TRBD1, a call not compared with the DNA. TRBV21-1 is a listed pseudogene. The CDR3 is 14 residues long. In DNA form, the CDR3 reads TGTGCCAGCACCGAGGTAGGGGACAATCAGCCCCAGCATTTT. Its translation is CASTEVGDNQPQHF.

Worth noting for this clone: Different DNA sequences within this sample yield the same CDR3. The gene calls are TRBV18 and TRBJ1-1, with 10 bases identical to TRBD1. The CDR3 contains 13 residues. Per germline, CDR1 KGHSH and CDR2 LQKENI. The V and J ends lost 2 bases and 7 bases, in that order; junction bases with no gene match: 1. The CDR3 DNA reads as TGTGCCAGCTCACCAGGGACAGGGGATGAAGCTTTCTTT. This encodes CASSPGTGDEAFF. The full variable domain, completed using reference TRBV18 and TRBJ1-1, is NAGVMQNPRHLVRRRGQEARLRCSPMKGHSHVYWYRQLPEEGLKFMVYLQKENIIDESGMPKERFSAEFPKEGPSILRIQQVVRGDSAAYFCASSPGTGDEAFFGQGTRLTVV.

This chain uses TRBV6-5 with TRBJ1-2, with D unclear. Germline CDR1 is MNHEY and CDR2 is SVGAGI. The CDR3 spans 16 residues. V was trimmed by 2 bases and J by 4 bases, leaving 17 bases between them. CDR3 sequence reads: CASSYNLMGQSYGYTF. The CDR3, as DNA: TGTGCCAGCAGTTACAATTTGATGGGCCAGTCCTATGGCTACACCTTC.

CDR3 nucleotide sequence: TGTGCCAGCAGCCAGGAAGGAGCAGGAGGGGGGGGTGAGCAGTTCTTC. Its translation: CASSQEGAGGGGEQFF. The chain recombines TRBV6-4 with TRBJ2-1; possible D gene TRBD2, 7 bases. The CDR3 has 16 residues. The germline V gene encodes CDR1 MRHNA and CDR2 SNTAGT. V lost 6 bases, J lost 9 bases, and 24 bases lay in between.

The J gene is TRBJ1-6, the V gene TRBV9; TRBD1 might be the D (6 bases). The CDR3 is 17 amino acids. V lost 0 bases to trimming and J lost 9 bases, with 19 bases between them. Germline V gene lookup returns CDR1 SGDLS and CDR2 YYNGEE. CDR3 bases: TGTGCCAGCAGCGTAGAAGGGGGTCCCCCGGTTAGTTCACCCCTCCACTTT. Protein: CASSVEGGPPVSSPLHF.

This chain uses TRBV7-3 with TRBJ1-1; 9 bases are shared with TRBD1. This CDR3 has 15 residues. The V gene's germline CDR1 is SGHTA and CDR2 FQGTGA. V was clipped by 5 bases and J by 4 bases; unmatched bases: 8. The chain's CDR3 is CASSLGGQGITEAFF. CDR3 nucleotide sequence: TGTGCCAGCAGCCTTGGGGGACAGGGCATCACTGAAGCTTTCTTT.

The J gene is TRBJ1-1, the V gene TRBV3-1 (or the pseudogene TRBV3-2), with 7 nucleotides matching TRBD1. Germline values: CDR1 LGHDT, CDR2 YNNKEL (reference sequence). Trimming removed 2 bases from V and 5 bases from J; junction bases left unmatched: 2. The length of the CDR3 is 13 residues. CDR3: CASSQLQGTEAFF. The CDR3 DNA sequence: TGTGCCAGCAGCCAACTACAGGGGACTGAAGCTTTCTTT.

V gene TRBV6-5 combines with J gene TRBJ2-7, with a possible D match to TRBD1 (5 bases). Germline V gives CDR1 MNHEY, CDR2 SVGAGI. The ends were cut back, 6 bases at V and 2 bases at J, with 17 bases in the middle. The CDR3 covers 15 residues. The CDR3 DNA reads TGTGCCAGCAGCAACGGGCAGGGCCAAACCTACGAGCAGTACTTC. It specifies CASSNGQGQTYEQYF.

This clone was counted between two and nine times. J is TRBJ2-3 and V is TRBV10-1, with D unresolved. CDR1 and CDR2 (germline): WNHNN, SYGVQD (reference sequence). Trimming removed 2 bases from V and 1 base from J, with 10 bases in between. This CDR3 spans 15 amino acids. CDR3 DNA sequence: TGCGCCAGCAGTGAGAGGCTAGAGGGCACAGATACGCAGTATTTT. Translation: CASSERLEGTDTQYF.

This clone was recorded a few times. This chain connects TRBV7-6 to TRBJ2-7, with no clear D. The ends were cut back, 0 bases at V and 4 bases at J, with 16 bases in the middle. The CDR3 is made up of 16 amino acids. Germline V gene lookup returns CDR1 SGHVS and CDR2 FNYEAQ. The CDR3 nucleotides are TGTGCCAGCAGCTTAGCTATATCTACGGTGCGTTACGAGCAGTACTTC. The encoded protein is CASSLAISTVRYEQYF.

This clone came up once. The chain links TRBV3-1 (or the pseudogene TRBV3-2) to TRBJ2-5; 7 nucleotides align to TRBD1. The CDR3 has 14 residues. Trimming removed 4 bases from V and 1 base from J; junction bases left unmatched: 3. Germline CDR1 reads LGHDT; CDR2 reads YNNKEL (reference sequence). The CDR3 spells CASSPTGTQETQYF. CDR3 bases: TGTGCCAGCAGCCCGACAGGGACCCAAGAGACCCAGTACTTC.

The V gene is TRBV9, the J gene TRBJ1-5, with D uncertain. Germline V gene sequence: CDR1 SGDLS, CDR2 YYNGEE. The CDR3 covers 15 residues. With 3 bases removed from V and 2 bases from J, the gap between germline ends came to 12 bases. In nucleotides, the CDR3 is TGTGCCAGCAGCGGATCGGGGTATGGCAATCAGCCCCAGCATTTT. This codes for CASSGSGYGNQPQHF.

The chain uses TRBV3-1 (or the pseudogene TRBV3-2) and TRBJ2-1; D is undetermined. Germline loops: CDR1 LGHDT, CDR2 YNNKEL (reference sequence). Trimming took off 0 bases at V and 3 bases at J, with 3 bases between the two ends. This CDR3 has 13 amino acids. CDR3 region: CASSQDRYNEQFF. The DNA for the CDR3 is TGTGCCAGCAGCCAAGATCGCTACAATGAGCAGTTCTTC.

CDR3 in amino acids: CPARSTYEQYF. The CDR3 DNA reads as TGCCCCGCCAGAAGTACCTACGAGCAGTACTTC. The rearrangement joins TRBV29-1 to TRBJ2-7; D is unresolved. Germline V lookup: CDR1 SQVTM, CDR2 ANQGSEA. CDR3 length: 11 residues.

CDR3 in amino acids: CASSLGIGTGGHTEAFF. The CDR3 DNA is TGTGCCAGCAGCTTAGGCATCGGCACCGGGGGGCACACTGAAGCTTTCTTT. This chain uses TRBV13 with TRBJ1-1; D perhaps matches TRBD1 (6 bases). The CDR3 totals 17 residues. V lost 0 bases, J lost 3 bases, and 17 bases lay in between. Per germline, CDR1 PRHDT and CDR2 FYEKMQ (reference sequence).

This clone was found a few times. The gene calls are TRBV10-1 and TRBJ2-2, with D perhaps matching TRBD2 (5 bases). Between the trimmed V and J ends, which lost 2 bases and 1 base, there was a span of 11 bases. Germline-derived CDR1 and CDR2 are WNHNN and SYGVQD (reference sequence). CDR3 length equals 16 residues. CDR3 amino acids: CASSEPEAVNTGELFF. DNA for the CDR3: TGCGCCAGCAGTGAGCCGGAGGCGGTGAACACCGGGGAGCTGTTTTTT.

The V call is TRBV19, the J call TRBJ1-5; D is possibly TRBD1 (6 bases). The V and J ends lost 3 bases and 3 bases respectively, with 15 bases between them. This CDR3 has 16 residues. Per germline, CDR1 LNHDA and CDR2 SQIVND (reference sequence). The CDR3 nucleotides are TGTGCCAGTAGTATGTCCGAACAGGGTTTCAATCAGCCCCAGCATTTT. Protein sequence: CASSMSEQGFNQPQHF.